This T cell receptor (beta chain) was retrieved from a study of T cells in localized non-small cell lung cancer. Study-level results: Maximal T cell clonality occurred in uninvolved adjacent lung, with tumor ranking below it. Appearing in adjacent lung were a median about 57 of the top 100 tumor clones. Longer overall survival accompanied higher blood T cell density.

The CDR3 covers 15 residues. V was pared by 7 bases and J by 3 bases, with 10 bases of the junction left unmatched. CDR1 SQVTM and CDR2 ANQGSEA come from the germline V gene. Repertoires were generated with immunoSEQ multiplex PCR, while TCRdb's copy carries only in-frame clones and drops some. The sample carries 2,900 or so clones, approximately 30% recorded once. Concerning this clone: What it binds is unknown.

The sample here was lung tumor tissue, taken before any cancer treatment. This chain connects TRBV29-1 to TRBJ1-2; 11 positions agree with TRBD1. This TCR was recovered from a female donor older than 55 with stage II squamous cell lung carcinoma. The DNA for the CDR3 is TGCAGCGCCATAACGGGGACAGGGGGTGACTATGGCTACACCTTC. As protein: CSAITGTGGDYGYTF.